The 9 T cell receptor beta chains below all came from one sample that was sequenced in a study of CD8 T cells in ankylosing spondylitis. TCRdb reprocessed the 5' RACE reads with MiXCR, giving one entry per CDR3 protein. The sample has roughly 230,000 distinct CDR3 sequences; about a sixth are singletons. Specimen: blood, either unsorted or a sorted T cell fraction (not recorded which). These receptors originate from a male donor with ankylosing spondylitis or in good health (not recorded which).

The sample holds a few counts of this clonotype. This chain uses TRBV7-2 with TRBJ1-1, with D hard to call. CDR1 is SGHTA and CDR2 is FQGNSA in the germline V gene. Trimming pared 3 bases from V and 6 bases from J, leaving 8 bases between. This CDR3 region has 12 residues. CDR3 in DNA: TGTGCCAGCAGCTTCATTTTCGCTGAAGCTTTCTTT. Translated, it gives CASSFIFAEAFF. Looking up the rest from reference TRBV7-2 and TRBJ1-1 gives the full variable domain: GAGVSQSPSNKVTEKGKDVELRCDPISGHTALYWYRQSLGQGLEFLIYFQGNSAPDKSGLPSDRFSAERTGGSVSTLTIQRTQQEDSAVYLCASSFIFAEAFFGQGTRLTVV.

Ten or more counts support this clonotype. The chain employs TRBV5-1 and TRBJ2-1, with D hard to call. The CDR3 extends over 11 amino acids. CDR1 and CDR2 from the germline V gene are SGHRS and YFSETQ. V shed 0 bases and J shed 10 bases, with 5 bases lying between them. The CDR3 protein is CASSLGPEQFF. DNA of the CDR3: TGCGCCAGCAGCTTGGGACCAGAGCAGTTCTTC.

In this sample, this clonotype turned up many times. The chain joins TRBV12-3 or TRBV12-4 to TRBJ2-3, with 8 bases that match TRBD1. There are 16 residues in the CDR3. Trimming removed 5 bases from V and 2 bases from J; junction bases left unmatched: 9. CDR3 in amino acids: CASSHWTGPTTDTQYF. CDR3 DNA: TGTGCCAGCAGTCACTGGACAGGGCCCACCACAGATACGCAGTATTTT.

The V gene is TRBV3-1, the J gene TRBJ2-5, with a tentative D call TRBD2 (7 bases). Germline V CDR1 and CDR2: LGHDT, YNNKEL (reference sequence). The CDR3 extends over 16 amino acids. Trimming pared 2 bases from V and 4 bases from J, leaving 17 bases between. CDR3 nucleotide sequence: TGTGCCAGCAGCCAACGGGGCGGGGGCCCCAGAGAGACCCAGTACTTC. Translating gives CASSQRGGGPRETQYF.

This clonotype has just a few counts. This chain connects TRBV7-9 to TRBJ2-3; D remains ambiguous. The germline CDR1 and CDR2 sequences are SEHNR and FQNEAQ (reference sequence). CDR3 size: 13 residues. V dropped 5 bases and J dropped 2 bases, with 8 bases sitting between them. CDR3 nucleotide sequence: TGTGCCAGCAGCCCCCTGGCCACAGATACGCAGTATTTT. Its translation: CASSPLATDTQYF.

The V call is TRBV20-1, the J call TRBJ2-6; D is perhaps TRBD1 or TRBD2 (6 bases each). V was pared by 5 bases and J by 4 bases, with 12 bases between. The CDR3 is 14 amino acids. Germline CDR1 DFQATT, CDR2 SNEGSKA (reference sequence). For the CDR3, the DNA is TGCAGTGCTGCCTCGGGGGCCGGGGCCAACGTCCTGACTTTC. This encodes CSAASGAGANVLTF.

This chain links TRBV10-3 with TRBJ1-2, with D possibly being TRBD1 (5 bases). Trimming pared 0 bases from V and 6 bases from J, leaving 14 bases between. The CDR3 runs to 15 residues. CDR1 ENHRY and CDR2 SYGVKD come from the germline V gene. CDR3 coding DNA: TGTGCCATCAGTGAGTCGGGCAGGGAACCTAATGGCTACACCTTC. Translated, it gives CAISESGREPNGYTF.

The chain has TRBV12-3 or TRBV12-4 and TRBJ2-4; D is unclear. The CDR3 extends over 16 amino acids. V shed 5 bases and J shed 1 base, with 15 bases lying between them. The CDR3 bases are TGTGCCAGCAGTGACTTGCGGCGTGGCGCCAAAAACATTCAGTACTTC. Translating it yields CASSDLRRGAKNIQYF.

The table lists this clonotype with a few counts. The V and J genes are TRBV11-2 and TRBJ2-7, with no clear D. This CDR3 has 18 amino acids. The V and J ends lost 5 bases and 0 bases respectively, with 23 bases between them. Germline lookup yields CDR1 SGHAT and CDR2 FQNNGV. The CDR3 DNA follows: TGTGCCAGCAGCGCAGATACCGGACGGACGGGTTACTCCTACGAGCAGTACTTC. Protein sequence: CASSADTGRTGYSYEQYF.